The source of this TCR beta chain is a study of technical replicates of blood from a few donors. The assay was immunoSEQ multiplex PCR, and TCRdb's table has in-frame clones only and misses some. The sample contains tens of thousands of clones, about 90% of which appear only once. Germline V lookup: CDR1 MDHEN, CDR2 SYDVKM. The ends were cut back, 6 bases at V and 5 bases at J, with 13 bases in the middle. The CDR3 has 14 amino acids. The sample was T cells isolated from PBMCs. V and J are TRBV28 and TRBJ1-4; no clear D. The receptor's source is a human donor in good health. The CDR3 reads CASSPPGSNEKLFF. CDR3 DNA sequence: TGTGCCAGCAGCCCCCCGGGGAGCAATGAAAAACTGTTTTTT.